This TCR beta chain was sequenced in a study of cytomegalovirus exposure and HLA in healthy donors. Comment on this clone: The antigen remains unidentified.

The PCR used 60 Vbeta and 13 Jbeta primers. The assay was immunoSEQ multiplex PCR, and TCRdb's table has in-frame clones only and misses some. The table has some 180,000 clones, around 80% seen once. Study-level points and caveats: The HLA-A and HLA-B alleles of most subjects were reportedly predicted accurately from TCR beta sequences. A later analysis by the authors found several of the most significant clusters apparently linked to common viral pathogens.

The length of the CDR3 is 14 residues. Trimming removed 5 bases from V and 3 bases from J, with 11 bases in between. Per germline, CDR1 MNHEY and CDR2 SVGAGI. This TCR derives from a woman aged 55-70 years in good health and CMV-seropositive. Sequencing used PBMCs. The chain combines TRBV6-5 with TRBJ1-5, with D perhaps TRBD1 (5 bases). This CDR3 is CASSRGVDNQPQHF. CDR3 bases: TGTGCCAGCAGTAGGGGTGTGGACAATCAGCCCCAGCATTTT.